The present entry profiles one T cell receptor beta chain with its context. Its antigen is not known. The length of the CDR3 is 12 residues. The germline V and J ends were trimmed by 3 bases and 6 bases, with 6 bases remaining between them. Per germline, CDR1 MNHNY and CDR2 SVGAGI (reference sequence). These data come from a study of T cell responses to AZD1222 COVID-19 vaccine. General study findings and limits: The reported proportion of spike-specific TCRs targeting unmutated variant regions was nearly half. Vaccine-associated CD4 TCRs spanned spike, dominant at 160-218 and 743-854. Clonal diversity was possibly underestimated, and the donors were mostly white British, with more females.

Assay used: immunoSEQ multiplex PCR; TCRdb lists only in-frame clones, some missing. The table records 70,000 to 95,000 clones, 75% to 95% of them present only once. The sample was peripheral blood, taken 28 days after the second AZD1222 dose. The TCR sequence derives from an adult who received the AZD1222 COVID-19 vaccine. The J gene is TRBJ2-1, the V gene TRBV6-6; D remains ambiguous. The CDR3, as DNA: TGTGCCAGCAGTTATCCCCGCAATGAGCAGTTCTTC. Translation gives CASSYPRNEQFF.